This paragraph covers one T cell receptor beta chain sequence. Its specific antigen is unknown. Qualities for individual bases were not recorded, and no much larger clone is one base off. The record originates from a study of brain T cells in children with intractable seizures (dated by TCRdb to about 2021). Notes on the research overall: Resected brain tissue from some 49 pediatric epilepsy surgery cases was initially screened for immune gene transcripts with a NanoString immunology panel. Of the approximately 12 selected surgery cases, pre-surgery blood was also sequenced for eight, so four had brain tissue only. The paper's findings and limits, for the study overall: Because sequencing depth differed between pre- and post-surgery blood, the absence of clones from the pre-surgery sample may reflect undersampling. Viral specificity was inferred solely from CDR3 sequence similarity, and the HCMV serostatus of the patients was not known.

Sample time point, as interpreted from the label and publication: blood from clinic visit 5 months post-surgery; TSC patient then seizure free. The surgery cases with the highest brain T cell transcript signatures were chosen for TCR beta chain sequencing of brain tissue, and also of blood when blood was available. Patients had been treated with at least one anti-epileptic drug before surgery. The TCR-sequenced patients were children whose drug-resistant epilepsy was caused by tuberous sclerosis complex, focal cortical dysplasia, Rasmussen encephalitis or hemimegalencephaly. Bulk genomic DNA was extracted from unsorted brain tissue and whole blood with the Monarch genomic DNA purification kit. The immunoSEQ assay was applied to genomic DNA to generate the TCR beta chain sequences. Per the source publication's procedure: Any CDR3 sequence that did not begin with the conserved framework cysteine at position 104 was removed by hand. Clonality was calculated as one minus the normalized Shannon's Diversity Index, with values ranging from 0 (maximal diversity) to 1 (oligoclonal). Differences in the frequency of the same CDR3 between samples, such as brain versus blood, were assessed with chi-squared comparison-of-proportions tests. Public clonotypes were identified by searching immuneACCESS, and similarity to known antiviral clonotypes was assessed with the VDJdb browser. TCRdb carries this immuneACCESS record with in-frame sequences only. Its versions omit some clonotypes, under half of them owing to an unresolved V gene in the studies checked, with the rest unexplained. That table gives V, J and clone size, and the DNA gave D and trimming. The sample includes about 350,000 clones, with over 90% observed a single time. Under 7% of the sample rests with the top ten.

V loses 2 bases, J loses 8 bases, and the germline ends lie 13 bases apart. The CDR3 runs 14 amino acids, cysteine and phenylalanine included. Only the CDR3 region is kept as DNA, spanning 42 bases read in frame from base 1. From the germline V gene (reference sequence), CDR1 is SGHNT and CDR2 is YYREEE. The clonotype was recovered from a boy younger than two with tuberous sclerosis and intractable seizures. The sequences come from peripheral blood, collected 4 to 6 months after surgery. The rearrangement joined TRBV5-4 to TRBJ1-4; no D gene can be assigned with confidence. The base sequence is TGTGCCAGCAGCTTCGGTCAGGCCGGGGAAAAACTGTTTTTT. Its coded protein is CASSFGQAGEKLFF.